This T cell receptor (beta chain) was identified in a study of spatial heterogeneity in lung cancer. The CDR3 contains 16 residues. The J segment lost 2 bases and the V segment lost 3 bases, leaving 6 bases of the junction unmatched. Germline lookup yields CDR1 SEHNR and CDR2 FQNEAQ (reference sequence). This clonotype was counted only a few times. TCRdb reprocessed the 5' RACE reads via MiXCR and lists one record per CDR3 protein. This table holds some 80,000 distinct CDR3 sequences, 7.5% to 9.5% found once. Time point denoted: sample taken at primary tumor resection. The input for sequencing was PBMCs, taken at surgery. The chain employs TRBV7-9 and TRBJ2-1, with 8 bases fitting TRBD2. This receptor was taken from a male donor with early-stage non-small cell lung cancer. In nucleotides, the CDR3 is TGTGCCAGCAGCTTCAGAGCGGGAGCTGCCTACAATGAGCAGTTCTTC. This encodes CASSFRAGAAYNEQFF.